Shown below are 12 T cell receptor beta chains from a single sample sequenced in a study of regulatory T cells in long-lasting Graves disease listed by TCRdb under 2021. The protocol used for the library was multiplex PCR. Sequenced using an Illumina HiSeq 4000. iRepertoire HTBI primers and Arm-PCR amplification of CDR3 regions were used to construct TCR beta libraries. TCRdb redid the processing of the public reads, applying fastp at Q25 and MiXCR, and retained in-frame beta chains. Each record represents a unique CDR3 protein, reported with the most common genes and DNA among its rows. The sample contains around 500,000 distinct CDR3 sequences, about 16% of them found a single time. Roughly 25% of the sample is held by the ten biggest clonotypes. The time point tag for this specimen amounts to: newly diagnosed GD, antithyroid drugs for less than 3 months. For both TCR sequencing and RNA sequencing, RNA was extracted from PBMCs in TRIzol.

This sample was also put to use in a study of T cells in Graves' hyperthyroidism and ophthalmopathy.

Sequencing used peripheral blood mononuclear cells (PBMCs), obtained at new diagnosis, from a patient treated with antithyroid drugs. These receptors came from a woman aged 40-60 years with Graves disease. Donor details come from another sample of the same person, matched by shared clones.

This clonotype was recorded many times. V is TRBV7-3 and J is TRBJ2-3; weak D call: TRBD1 (5 bases). V was cut by 5 bases and J by 0 bases, with 9 bases left in between. Germline V CDR1 and CDR2: SGHTA, FQGTGA. The CDR3 contains 14 residues. As DNA, the CDR3 is TGTGCCAGCAGCCCAGGGTTTAGCACAGATACGCAGTATTTT. Protein: CASSPGFSTDTQYF.

This clonotype was counted between two and nine times. The rearrangement uses TRBV19 and TRBJ1-3, with D unresolved. The CDR3 spans 14 residues. From germline, CDR1 is LNHDA and CDR2 SQIVND (reference sequence). With 6 bases removed from V and 0 bases from J, the gap between germline ends came to 9 bases. The CDR3: CASRLQSSGNTIYF. DNA for the CDR3: TGTGCCAGTAGGCTCCAGAGCTCTGGAAACACCATATATTTT.

This clonotype was seen at least ten times. The rearrangement links TRBV6-1 to TRBJ1-5, with 7 bases identical to TRBD1. After removal of 8 bases from V and 5 bases from J, the junction contained 6 bases not matched to a gene. The germline V gene has CDR1 MNHNS and CDR2 SASEGT. The CDR3 runs 13 residues. This CDR3 reads CASVRDRDQPQHF. The CDR3 nucleotides are TGTGCCAGCGTCCGGGACAGAGATCAGCCCCAGCATTTT.

This clonotype was observed at least ten times. The CDR3 region is CAIDTWDRAMNTEAFF. The CDR3 DNA follows: TGTGCCATCGATACTTGGGACAGGGCTATGAACACTGAAGCTTTCTTT. The chain uses TRBV28 and TRBJ1-1; 9 bases line up with TRBD1. This CDR3 is 16 amino acids long. V trimming: 10 bases; J trimming: 0 bases; junction bases outside the gene matches: 12. The germline V gene encodes CDR1 MDHEN and CDR2 SYDVKM.

This clonotype has ten or more counts. J is TRBJ1-1 and V is TRBV3-1, with D maybe TRBD1 (5 bases). Trimming removed 2 bases from V and 0 bases from J, with 13 bases in between. The CDR3 totals 16 residues. Germline V gene lookup returns CDR1 LGHDT and CDR2 YNNKEL (reference sequence). The CDR3 DNA reads TGTGCCAGCAGCCAATCTGTAGGGGCGATGAACACTGAAGCTTTCTTT. Protein: CASSQSVGAMNTEAFF.

This clonotype showed up just a few times. The chain couples TRBV7-9 to TRBJ1-1; 9 bases align to TRBD1. The V segment lost 3 bases and the J segment 1 base; nucleotides outside the gene matches: 3. The CDR3 length is 15 residues. The germline V gene encodes CDR1 SEHNR and CDR2 FQNEAQ (reference sequence). The DNA of the CDR3 is TGTGCCAGCAGCTTGTGGGACAGGGCGAACACTGAAGCTTTCTTT. Amino acids: CASSLWDRANTEAFF. Combining the CDR3 with reference TRBV7-9 and TRBJ1-1 gives the whole variable domain DTGVSQNPRHKITKRGQNVTFRCDPISEHNRLYWYRQTLGQGPEFLTYFQNEAQLEKSRLLSDRFSAERPKGSFSTLEIQRTEQGDSAMYLCASSLWDRANTEAFFGQGTRLTVV.

This clonotype came up a few times. J is TRBJ1-2 and V is TRBV12-3 or TRBV12-4, with TRBD1 matching over 7 bases. The V segment lost 6 bases and the J segment 8 bases; nucleotides outside the gene matches: 18. The CDR3 consists of 16 residues. The CDR3 sequence is CASSTRTGGSSGGYTF. DNA of the CDR3: TGTGCCAGCAGCACGCGGACAGGCGGATCATCGGGAGGCTACACCTTC.

J is TRBJ2-7 and V is TRBV6-2 or TRBV6-3, with D possibly matching TRBD1 (5 bases). Between the trimmed V and J ends, which lost 0 bases and 3 bases, there was a span of 9 bases. Germline V CDR1 and CDR2: MNHEY, SVGEGT. This CDR3 spans 14 amino acids. CDR3 loop: CASSYSGRDYEQYF. The CDR3 region has the DNA TGTGCCAGCAGTTACTCCGGCAGGGACTACGAGCAGTACTTC.

At least ten counts were recorded for this clonotype. The chain recombines TRBV12-3 or TRBV12-4 with TRBJ1-5, with 7 positions matching TRBD1. CDR3 length equals 15 residues. The junction had 11 bases not matched to a gene; V was cut back by 3 bases and J by 9 bases. CDR3 DNA: TGTGCCAGCAGTTTGGCTCGGACAGGCCCTGCGCCCCAGCATTTT. Translated, it gives CASSLARTGPAPQHF.

This clonotype was recorded a few times. This chain joins TRBV4-2 and TRBJ2-3, with D tentatively TRBD2 (5 bases). Germline values: CDR1 LGHNA, CDR2 YNFKEQ. V was shortened by 0 bases and J by 0 bases, with 10 bases between the two germline ends. This CDR3 is 16 amino acids long. The CDR3 coding sequence is TGTGCCAGCAGCCAAGACTACCAGCGGAGCACAGATACGCAGTATTTT. It yields the protein CASSQDYQRSTDTQYF.

V usage is TRBV28 and J usage is TRBJ2-1; tentatively, D is TRBD2 (5 bases). V was trimmed by 4 bases and J by 10 bases, leaving 29 bases between them. Germline V CDR1 and CDR2: MDHEN, SYDVKM. The length of the CDR3 is 18 residues. CDR3 nucleotide sequence: TGTGCCAGCAGTTATGGCGGTAGTGGACTCCCCCTTAATATAGAGCAGTTCTTC. Translated, it gives CASSYGGSGLPLNIEQFF.

Ten or more counts support this clonotype. The chain combines TRBV28 with TRBJ2-5; no definite D call. CDR3 length: 14 amino acids. V was clipped by 3 bases and J by 1 base, with 9 bases between them. The germline V gene encodes CDR1 MDHEN and CDR2 SYDVKM. The DNA of the CDR3 is TGTGCCAGCAGTTTGCAAGGGCTCCAAGAGACCCAGTACTTC. This gives the protein CASSLQGLQETQYF.